Below, 25 T cell receptor beta chains from the same sample are listed, as sequenced in a study of CD8 T cells in Susac syndrome (dated by TCRdb to between 2019 and 2020). To prepare the library, the immunoSEQ multiplex PCR assay was applied. RNA was extracted with the RNeasy kit and roughly 0.5 to 1 ug was reverse transcribed using random hexamers. TCRdb reran the public reads through fastp at Q25 and MiXCR, keeping productive beta chains. Entries are consolidated by CDR3 protein sequence, retaining the most common genes and DNA. The sample table contains about 85,000 distinct CDR3 sequences; only one count was recorded for about 95% of them. Under 0.5% of the sample rests with the top ten. Sequenced input: CD8+ T cells from PBMCs. These receptors were collected from a human donor with Susac syndrome.

This sequence joins TRBV20-1 and TRBJ2-2; no reliable D call. The CDR3 length is 13 residues. Trimming pared 3 bases from V and 5 bases from J, leaving 10 bases between. CDR1 DFQATT and CDR2 SNEGSKA come from the germline V gene (reference sequence). The CDR3 region is CSASPKGTGELFF. The CDR3 coding sequence is TGCAGTGCTAGTCCTAAGGGAACCGGGGAGCTGTTTTTT.

The rearrangement uses TRBV2 and TRBJ2-7; D gene ambiguous. V was pared by 7 bases and J by 3 bases, with 10 bases between. This CDR3 comprises 12 residues. In germline, CDR1 is SNHLY, CDR2 FYNNEI. Here the CDR3 reads CASTDGFYEQYF. CDR3 bases: TGTGCCAGCACGGACGGTTTCTACGAGCAGTACTTC.

V gene TRBV12-3 or TRBV12-4 combines with J gene TRBJ2-7; tentative D call: TRBD2 (6 bases). The CDR3 sequence is 13 residues long. Trimming left V 6 bases short and J 5 bases short, with 14 bases between. The CDR3 region is CASSTFSSDEQYF. CDR3 DNA: TGTGCCAGCAGCACTTTCTCTAGCGACGAGCAGTACTTC.

The chain links TRBV28 to TRBJ2-2; TRBD2 matches at 13 bases. Per germline, CDR1 MDHEN and CDR2 SYDVKM. The J segment lost 4 bases and the V segment lost 3 bases, leaving 11 bases of the junction unmatched. The CDR3 is 19 amino acids. The CDR3 bases are TGTGCCAGCAGTTTCCCTCCCGGACTAGCGGGAGTTGGCACCGGGGAGCTGTTTTTT. Translated, it gives CASSFPPGLAGVGTGELFF.

V is TRBV4-1 and J is TRBJ2-7; 10 bases are a match to TRBD2. The CDR3 has 15 amino acids. Germline V lookup: CDR1 MGHRA, CDR2 YSYEKL. The V segment lost 2 bases and the J segment 3 bases; nucleotides outside the gene matches: 4. The CDR3 region has the DNA TGCGCCAGCAGCCAACCGGGACTAGCGAACTACGAGCAGTACTTC. Protein sequence: CASSQPGLANYEQYF.

J is TRBJ2-7 and V is TRBV29-1, with 10 bases that match TRBD2. Germline-derived CDR1 and CDR2 are SQVTM and ANQGSEA. The ends lost 4 bases at V and 4 bases at J; junction bases unmatched: 4. This CDR3 is 13 amino acids long. The DNA of the CDR3 is TGCAGCGTTGGAGGACTAGCGGAGTACGAGCAGTACTTC. Its translation: CSVGGLAEYEQYF.

The chain couples TRBV20-1 to TRBJ1-5; D unclear. Deletions cut 0 bases from V and 3 bases from J, with 15 bases between. Germline V gene data show CDR1 as DFQATT and CDR2 as SNEGSKA (reference sequence). The CDR3 is 16 residues long. The CDR3 DNA is TGCAGTGCTAGAGAAAGGAGTTTGGCTGACAATCAGCCCCAGCATTTT. Translated, it gives CSARERSLADNQPQHF.

The chain employs TRBV5-1 and TRBJ1-1; tentative D call: TRBD1 (5 bases). V was shortened by 6 bases and J by 2 bases, with 11 bases between the two germline ends. CDR3 length equals 13 residues. Germline V gene sequence: CDR1 SGHRS, CDR2 YFSETQ. CDR3 nucleotides: TGCGCCAGCACGGGGGGACTCAACACTGAAGCTTTCTTT. It encodes CASTGGLNTEAFF.

V and J are TRBV3-1 and TRBJ1-2; D call uncertain. V was cut by 5 bases and J by 3 bases, with 19 bases left in between. The CDR3 is 16 residues long. Germline CDR1 reads LGHDT; CDR2 reads YNNKEL (reference sequence). The CDR3 here is CASSDVKLGNYYGYTF. DNA of the CDR3: TGTGCCAGCAGCGACGTGAAACTCGGGAATTACTATGGCTACACCTTC. The full variable domain, with the rest looked up from reference TRBV3-1 and TRBJ1-2, is DTAVSQTPKYLVTQMGNDKSIKCEQNLGHDTMYWYKQDSKKFLKIMFSYNNKELIINETVPNRFSPKSPDKAHLNLHINSLELGDSAVYFCASSDVKLGNYYGYTFGSGTRLTVV.

This chain links TRBV4-2 with TRBJ1-1; possible D gene TRBD1, 6 bases. The CDR3 runs to 15 residues. Germline V gene lookup returns CDR1 LGHNA and CDR2 YNFKEQ. The ends were cut back, 0 bases at V and 6 bases at J, with 14 bases in the middle. The CDR3 bases are TGTGCCAGCAGCCAAGATGAGGACAGCACCGCTGAAGCTTTCTTT. Translating it yields CASSQDEDSTAEAFF.

The chain recombines TRBV27 with TRBJ1-5; D possibly corresponds to TRBD1 (6 bases). Looked up from germline, CDR1 is MNHEY and CDR2 is SMNVEV (reference sequence). V was pared by 0 bases and J by 0 bases, with 12 bases between. The CDR3 runs to 17 residues. The CDR3 region is CASSLSRGPYSNQPQHF. CDR3 DNA sequence: TGTGCCAGCAGTTTATCCAGGGGCCCTTATAGCAATCAGCCCCAGCATTTT.

The chain joins TRBV7-6 to TRBJ2-5, with D possibly called TRBD1 or TRBD2 (5 bases each). From germline, CDR1 is SGHVS and CDR2 FNYEAQ. The CDR3 spans 14 residues. Trimming removed 3 bases from V and 5 bases from J, with 13 bases in between. This chain's CDR3 is CASSFGGDGETQYF. The CDR3 DNA reads as TGTGCCAGCAGCTTTGGGGGAGACGGGGAGACCCAGTACTTC.

The genes are TRBV29-1 and TRBJ2-7; the match to TRBD2 covers 11 bases. The V and J ends lost 1 base and 2 bases, in that order; junction bases with no gene match: 4. CDR3 length: 15 residues. Per germline, CDR1 SQVTM and CDR2 ANQGSEA. For the CDR3, the DNA is TGCAGCGTTGAAGGCGGGACTAGCGGAGCCTACGAGCAGTACTTC. Amino acids: CSVEGGTSGAYEQYF.

This clonotype was counted a single time. CDR3 protein: CASSLRDSYEQYF. DNA of the CDR3: TGTGCCAGCTCGCTTCGGGACTCCTACGAGCAGTACTTC. The chain has TRBV18 and TRBJ2-7, with D possibly matching TRBD2 (5 bases). Trimming removed 6 bases at V and 0 bases at J, with 9 bases between. The CDR3 loop spans 13 amino acids. The germline V gene has CDR1 KGHSH and CDR2 LQKENI.

The chain recombines TRBV7-8 with TRBJ2-7; 9 nucleotides line up with TRBD2. The CDR3 spans 17 residues. The J segment lost 3 bases and the V segment lost 0 bases, leaving 9 bases of the junction unmatched. CDR1 is SGHVS and CDR2 is FQNEAQ in the germline V gene. CDR3 DNA sequence: TGTGCCAGCAGCTTAGCGCTGGCTAGCGGGACCAGCTACGAGCAGTACTTC. Amino acids: CASSLALASGTSYEQYF. Full variable domain (remainder filled in from reference TRBV7-8 and TRBJ2-7): GAGVSQSPRYKVAKRGQDVALRCDPISGHVSLFWYQQALGQGPEFLTYFQNEAQLDKSGLPSDRFFAERPEGSVSTLKIQRTQQEDSAVYLCASSLALASGTSYEQYFGPGTRLTVT.

The sample holds one count of this clonotype. The chain links TRBV3-1 to TRBJ2-5; TRBD2 is a possible D gene (5 bases). The length of the CDR3 is 16 residues. Germline assignment: CDR1 LGHDT and CDR2 YNNKEL (reference sequence). Between the trimmed V and J ends, which lost 0 bases and 2 bases, there was a span of 13 bases. The CDR3 protein is CASSQDSPGTQETQYF. The CDR3 DNA follows: TGTGCCAGCAGCCAAGATTCCCCGGGAACGCAAGAGACCCAGTACTTC.

The CDR3 here is CSARWASGWDEQFF. CDR3 in DNA: TGCAGTGCTAGATGGGCTAGCGGGTGGGATGAGCAGTTCTTC. The rearrangement uses TRBV20-1 and TRBJ2-1; 8 bases agree with TRBD2. After removal of 2 bases from V and 8 bases from J, the junction contained 8 bases not matched to a gene. The CDR3 contains 14 residues. CDR1 and CDR2 from the germline V gene are DFQATT and SNEGSKA (reference sequence).

The CDR3 DNA reads TGTGCCAGTAGCCCGGGGTTGATGGCAGGGGAGCTGTTTTTT. As protein: CASSPGLMAGELFF. V usage is TRBV19 and J usage is TRBJ2-2; tentatively, D is TRBD2 (5 bases). This CDR3 is built from 14 residues. V was clipped by 6 bases and J by 8 bases, with 16 bases between them. Germline V CDR1 and CDR2: LNHDA, SQIVND (reference sequence).

The table lists this clonotype with a few counts. The J gene is TRBJ2-7, the V gene TRBV25-1; 8 bases match TRBD2. The length of the CDR3 is 13 residues. Germline loops: CDR1 MGHDK, CDR2 SYGVNS. Trimming cost V 2 bases and J 9 bases; bases outside gene matches: 6. DNA of the CDR3: TGTGCCAGCAGTGAAGTCGGGGGGGGCGGGCAGTACTTC. Translating gives CASSEVGGGGQYF.

This chain connects TRBV20-1 to TRBJ2-3; 9 bases fit TRBD1. In germline, CDR1 is DFQATT, CDR2 SNEGSKA (reference sequence). Unmatched junction bases numbered 12, after V lost 5 bases and J lost 3 bases. The CDR3 contains 16 residues. The CDR3 here is CSAVPGQGSLTDTQYF. The CDR3 DNA reads TGCAGTGCTGTCCCGGGACAGGGTAGTCTGACAGATACGCAGTATTTT.

CDR3: CASSPPPSGVSFF. The CDR3 region has the DNA TGTGCCAGCAGCCCGCCCCCCTCAGGAGTAAGTTTCTTC. This sequence joins TRBV7-9 and TRBJ2-1, with D unclear. This CDR3 comprises 13 residues. V was shortened by 5 bases and J by 16 bases, with 21 bases between the two germline ends. Germline V gene lookup returns CDR1 SEHNR and CDR2 FQNEAQ (reference sequence).

The chain combines TRBV7-8 with TRBJ2-1, with D perhaps TRBD1 (6 bases). The V end lost 6 bases, the J end lost 8 bases, and 11 bases lay between the germline ends. CDR1 SGHVS and CDR2 FQNEAQ come from the germline V gene. This CDR3 comprises 12 residues. CDR3 nucleotide sequence: TGTGCCAGCAGTGGGGGCGCGGATGAGCAGTTCTTC. Residues: CASSGGADEQFF.

V and J are TRBV13 and TRBJ1-4; D unresolved. Trimming shortened V by 5 bases and J by 4 bases, and 8 bases separated the two germline ends. The V gene's germline CDR1 is PRHDT and CDR2 FYEKMQ (reference sequence). CDR3 length: 13 residues. The CDR3 sequence is CASSGRNNEKLFF. The DNA of the CDR3 is TGTGCCAGCAGCGGACGGAATAATGAAAAACTGTTTTTT.

The CDR3 protein is CASSLVDSNYNEQFF. For the CDR3, the DNA is TGTGCCAGCAGCTTAGTGGACAGTAACTACAATGAGCAGTTCTTC. This chain connects TRBV7-9 to TRBJ2-1; maybe TRBD1 (6 bases). The germline gives CDR1 SEHNR, CDR2 FQNEAQ (reference sequence). The CDR3 sequence is 15 residues long. V was cut by 1 base and J by 3 bases, with 10 bases left in between. The variable domain in full, completed from reference TRBV7-9 and TRBJ2-1, reads DTGVSQNPRHKITKRGQNVTFRCDPISEHNRLYWYRQTLGQGPEFLTYFQNEAQLEKSRLLSDRFSAERPKGSFSTLEIQRTEQGDSAMYLCASSLVDSNYNEQFFGPGTRLTVL.

The gene calls are TRBV11-2 and TRBJ2-7; 9 nucleotides agree with TRBD2. Germline CDR1 reads SGHAT; CDR2 reads FQNNGV. With V trimmed by 5 bases and J by 0 bases, 5 bases remained unmatched. CDR3 length: 15 amino acids. CDR3 residues: CASSTSSGSSYEQYF. In DNA, the CDR3 is TGTGCCAGCAGCACCAGTAGCGGGAGCTCCTACGAGCAGTACTTC.